This entry lists 13 T cell receptor beta chains sequenced from one sample in a study of cytomegalovirus exposure and HLA in healthy donors. Vbeta (60) and Jbeta (13) primers were used in the PCR. Clones were sequenced by immunoSEQ multiplex PCR, and TCRdb holds only the in-frame ones, with some missing. Here the sample spans 150,000 or so clones, 84% being singletons. Material: PBMCs. The receptors originated from a man between 18 and 29 years old in good health and CMV-seronegative.

V and J are TRBV29-1 and TRBJ2-7; TRBD1 aligns across 7 bases. CDR3 length: 12 residues. The ends lost 4 bases at V and 2 bases at J; junction bases unmatched: 2. The germline CDR1 and CDR2 sequences are SQVTM and ANQGSEA. This CDR3 reads CSVGRGPYEQYF. The CDR3 DNA reads TGCAGCGTTGGAAGGGGGCCCTACGAGCAGTACTTC.

This clone occurred a few times. The V and J genes are TRBV19 and TRBJ2-7; TRBD1 matches 8 bases. V was clipped by 5 bases and J by 2 bases; unmatched bases: 8. The CDR3 is 15 amino acids. Germline values: CDR1 LNHDA, CDR2 SQIVND (reference sequence). The CDR3 DNA sequence: TGTGCCAGTAGTTCGACAGGGGTGCTGGCCTACGAGCAGTACTTC. This codes for CASSSTGVLAYEQYF.

This chain connects TRBV7-2 to TRBJ2-5; D is undetermined. CDR1 is SGHTA and CDR2 is FQGNSA in the germline V gene. V shed 2 bases and J shed 3 bases, with 10 bases lying between them. This CDR3 comprises 14 residues. This CDR3 reads CASSLRSGEETQYF. In DNA form, the CDR3 reads TGTGCCAGCAGCTTAAGGAGTGGCGAAGAGACCCAGTACTTC.

A single count supports this clone. This chain links TRBV28 with TRBJ2-7; perhaps TRBD1 as D (6 bases). CDR3 length equals 15 residues. The germline gives CDR1 MDHEN, CDR2 SYDVKM. V lost 6 bases to trimming and J lost 7 bases, with 22 bases between them. Written as DNA, the CDR3 is TGTGCCAGCAGCTCTACTGGACAGCCTCTGATTGAGCAGTACTTC. Protein: CASSSTGQPLIEQYF.

The chain uses TRBV5-4 and TRBJ2-3; D call uncertain. Germline CDR1 is SGHNT and CDR2 is YYREEE (reference sequence). Trimming stripped 5 bases from V and 1 base from J, with 5 bases between. This CDR3 is 12 amino acids long. The CDR3 DNA follows: TGTGCCAGCAGTTCAGGCACAGATACGCAGTATTTT. This translates into CASSSGTDTQYF.

The chain links TRBV19 to TRBJ1-1, with D unresolved. This CDR3 contains 11 residues. V was pared by 11 bases and J by 0 bases, with 7 bases between. Germline CDR1 is LNHDA and CDR2 is SQIVND (reference sequence). The CDR3 sequence: CASYLNTEAFF. DNA for the CDR3: TGTGCCTCCTACTTGAACACTGAAGCTTTCTTT. Filled out from reference TRBV19 and TRBJ1-1, the complete variable domain reads DGGITQSPKYLFRKEGQNVTLSCEQNLNHDAMYWYRQDPGQGLRLIYYSQIVNDFQKGDIAEGYSVSREKKESFPLTVTSAQKNPTAFYLCASYLNTEAFFGQGTRLTVV.

The rearrangement uses TRBV4-1 and TRBJ2-3; D gene unclear. The germline V and J ends were trimmed by 0 bases and 6 bases, with 7 bases remaining between them. Per germline, CDR1 MGHRA and CDR2 YSYEKL. The CDR3 sequence is 13 residues long. The CDR3 protein is CASSQDARDTQYF. The CDR3 DNA reads TGCGCCAGCAGCCAAGACGCCCGGGATACGCAGTATTTT.

This chain joins TRBV6-1 and TRBJ2-7; TRBD1 is a possible D gene (6 bases). Germline V gives CDR1 MNHNS, CDR2 SASEGT. This CDR3 contains 14 residues. V dropped 3 bases and J dropped 3 bases, with 12 bases sitting between them. For the CDR3, the DNA is TGTGCCAGCAGTGAGGTCAGGGGTTTCTACGAGCAGTACTTC. Translated: CASSEVRGFYEQYF.

The rearrangement joins TRBV7-9 to TRBJ1-2; no clear D gene. The CDR3 has 12 amino acids. The V and J ends lost 8 bases and 8 bases respectively, with 15 bases between them. Looked up from germline, CDR1 is SEHNR and CDR2 is FQNEAQ (reference sequence). The CDR3, as DNA: TGTGCCAGCTCCGGCGGTCTTTCCGGCTACACCTTC. This gives the protein CASSGGLSGYTF.

This chain joins TRBV11-2 and TRBJ2-7; 8 nucleotides agree with TRBD2. The CDR3 is 16 amino acids. After removal of 0 bases from V and 0 bases from J, the junction contained 4 bases not matched to a gene. Germline V gene data show CDR1 as SGHAT and CDR2 as FQNNGV. CDR3 sequence: CASSLDLSGTSYEQYF. CDR3 DNA sequence: TGTGCCAGCAGCTTAGACCTTAGCGGGACCTCCTACGAGCAGTACTTC.

This clone turned up a few times. The CDR3 coding sequence is TGTGCCAGCAGTCCACTAGGAGAGACCCAGTACTTC. This encodes CASSPLGETQYF. The chain uses TRBV27 and TRBJ2-5, with a possible D match to TRBD2 (5 bases). V was cut by 5 bases and J by 4 bases, with 8 bases left in between. Germline CDR1 is MNHEY and CDR2 is SMNVEV (reference sequence). The CDR3 loop spans 12 amino acids.

This chain links TRBV10-3 with TRBJ2-5; 8 bases agree with TRBD1. CDR1 and CDR2 from the germline V gene are ENHRY and SYGVKD. This CDR3 spans 19 amino acids. Trimming took 2 bases from V and 4 from J; bases not matched to a gene: 18. DNA for the CDR3: TGTGCCATCAGTGAGACCCTAACAGCCCTAACAGGGGGTGGAGAGACCCAGTACTTC. Translation gives CAISETLTALTGGGETQYF.

The rearrangement joins TRBV28 to TRBJ2-7; perhaps TRBD2 as D (6 bases). The CDR3 is made up of 20 amino acids. V lost 6 bases to trimming and J lost 2 bases, with 32 bases between them. The germline V gene has CDR1 MDHEN and CDR2 SYDVKM. In nucleotides, the CDR3 is TGTGCCAGCAGAACCCCCTTTTTGGGGGGTCGGTCAACCTACCCCTACGAGCAGTACTTC. This sequence encodes CASRTPFLGGRSTYPYEQYF.